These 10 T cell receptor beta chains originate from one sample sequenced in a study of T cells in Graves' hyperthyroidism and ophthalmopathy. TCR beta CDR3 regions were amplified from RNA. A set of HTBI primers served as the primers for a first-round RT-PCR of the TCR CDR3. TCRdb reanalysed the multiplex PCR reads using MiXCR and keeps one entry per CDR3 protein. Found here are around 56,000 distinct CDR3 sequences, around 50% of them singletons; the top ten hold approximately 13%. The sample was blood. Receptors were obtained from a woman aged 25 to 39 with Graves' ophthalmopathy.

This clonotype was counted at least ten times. CDR3 amino acids: CASGLRPGQGIYEQYF. The CDR3 nucleotides read TGTGCCAGCGGACTCAGACCGGGACAGGGGATTTACGAGCAGTACTTC. This sequence joins TRBV28 and TRBJ2-7, with 10 positions matching TRBD1. In germline, CDR1 is MDHEN, CDR2 SYDVKM. V shed 8 bases, J shed 4 bases, and the junction held 14 bases outside the gene matches. CDR3 size: 16 residues.

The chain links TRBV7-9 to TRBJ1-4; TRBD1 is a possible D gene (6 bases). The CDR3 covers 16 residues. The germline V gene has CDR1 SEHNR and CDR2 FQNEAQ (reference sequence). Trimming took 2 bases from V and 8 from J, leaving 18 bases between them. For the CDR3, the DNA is TGTGCCAGCAGCTTACCAGGGGCTGGGGCCACGGAAAAACTGTTTTTT. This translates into CASSLPGAGATEKLFF.

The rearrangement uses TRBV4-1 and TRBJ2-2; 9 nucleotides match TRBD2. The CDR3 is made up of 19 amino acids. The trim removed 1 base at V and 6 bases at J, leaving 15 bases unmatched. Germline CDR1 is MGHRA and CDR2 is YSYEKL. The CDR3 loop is CASSQGSYMGLALPGELFF. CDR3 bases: TGCGCCAGCAGCCAAGGGTCTTATATGGGACTAGCCCTTCCCGGGGAGCTGTTTTTT.

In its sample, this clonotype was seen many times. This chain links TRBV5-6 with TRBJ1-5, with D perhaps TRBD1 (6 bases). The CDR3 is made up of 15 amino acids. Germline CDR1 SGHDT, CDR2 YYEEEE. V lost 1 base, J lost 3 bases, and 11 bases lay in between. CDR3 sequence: CASSLRAGDNQPQHF. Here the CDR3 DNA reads TGTGCCAGCAGCTTGCGGGCAGGGGACAATCAGCCCCAGCATTTT.

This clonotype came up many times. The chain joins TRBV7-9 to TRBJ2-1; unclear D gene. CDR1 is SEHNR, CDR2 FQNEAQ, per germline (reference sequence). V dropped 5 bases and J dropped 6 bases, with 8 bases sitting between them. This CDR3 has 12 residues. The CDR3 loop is CASSRAVNEQFF. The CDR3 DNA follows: TGTGCCAGCAGCCGGGCGGTCAATGAGCAGTTCTTC.

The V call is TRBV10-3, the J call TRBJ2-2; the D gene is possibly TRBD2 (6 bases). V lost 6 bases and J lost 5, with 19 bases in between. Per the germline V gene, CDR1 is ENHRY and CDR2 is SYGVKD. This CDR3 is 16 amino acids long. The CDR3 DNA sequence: TGTGCCATCAGGCGGGGACTCGACACAGATACCGGGGAGCTGTTTTTT. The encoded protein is CAIRRGLDTDTGELFF.

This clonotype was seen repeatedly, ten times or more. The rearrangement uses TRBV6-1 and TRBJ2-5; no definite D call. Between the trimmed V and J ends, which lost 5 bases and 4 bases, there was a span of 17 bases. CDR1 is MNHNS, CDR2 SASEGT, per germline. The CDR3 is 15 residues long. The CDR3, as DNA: TGTGCCAGCAGTCCTGTTACTCGTTCCGGAGAGACCCAGTACTTC. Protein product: CASSPVTRSGETQYF.

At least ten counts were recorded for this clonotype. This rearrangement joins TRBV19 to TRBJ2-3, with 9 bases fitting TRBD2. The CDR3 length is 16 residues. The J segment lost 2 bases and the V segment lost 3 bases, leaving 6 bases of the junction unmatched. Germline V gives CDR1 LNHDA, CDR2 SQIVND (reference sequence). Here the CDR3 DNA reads TGTGCCAGTAGTATCCGCGGGAGGGTATTCACAGATACGCAGTATTTT. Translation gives CASSIRGRVFTDTQYF. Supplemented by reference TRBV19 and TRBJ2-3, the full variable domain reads DGGITQSPKYLFRKEGQNVTLSCEQNLNHDAMYWYRQDPGQGLRLIYYSQIVNDFQKGDIAEGYSVSREKKESFPLTVTSAQKNPTAFYLCASSIRGRVFTDTQYFGPGTRLTVL.

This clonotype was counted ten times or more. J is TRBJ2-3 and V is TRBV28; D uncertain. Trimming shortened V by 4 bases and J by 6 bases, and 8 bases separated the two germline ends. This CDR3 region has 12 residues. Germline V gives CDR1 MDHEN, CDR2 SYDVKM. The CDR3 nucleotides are TGTGCCAGCAGTTCGATAGGGGATACGCAGTATTTT. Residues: CASSSIGDTQYF.

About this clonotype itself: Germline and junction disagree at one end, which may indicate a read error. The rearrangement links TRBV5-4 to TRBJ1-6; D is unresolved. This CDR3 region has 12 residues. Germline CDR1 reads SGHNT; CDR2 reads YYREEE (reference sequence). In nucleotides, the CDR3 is TGTGCCAGCAGCCAAAGCCATTCACCCCCCCACTTT. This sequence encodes CASSQSHSPPHF. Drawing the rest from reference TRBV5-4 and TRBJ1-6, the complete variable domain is ETGVTQSPTHLIKTRGQQVTLRCSSQSGHNTVSWYQQALGQGPQFIFQYYREEENGRGNFPPRFSGLQFPNYSSELNVNALELDDSALYLCASSQSHSPPHFGNGTRLTVT.